The source of this T cell receptor beta chain is a study of control samples from healthy donors and cancer patients. TCRdb's table, derived via immunoSEQ multiplex PCR, lists solely in-frame clones and lacks some. The data hold about 410,000 clones, with approximately 92% observed a single time. CDR1 and CDR2 (germline): LGHNA, YNFKEQ. CDR3 length equals 13 residues. V lost 6 bases and J 2 bases, leaving 10 bases between the germline ends. Input material: PBMCs. This rearrangement joins TRBV4-2 to TRBJ1-2, with a tentative D call TRBD1 (5 bases). The receptor comes from a man aged 40-55 years with head and neck cancer. CDR3: CASSGTENYGYTF. The CDR3 DNA is TGTGCCAGCAGTGGGACGGAGAACTATGGCTACACCTTC.